Listed below are T cell receptor beta chains from one sample, sequenced in a study of blood T cell repertoires in COVID-19. The table came from immunoSEQ multiplex PCR; TCRdb's copy has only in-frame clones and leaves some out. This sample has about 45,000 clones; 82% occur once, and the top ten carry over 13%. The sample taken for sequencing was peripheral blood. The receptors were sampled from a human donor in a cohort sampled during active COVID-19. CDR3s include the opening cysteine and the closing phenylalanine or tryptophan. The D gene is left open where the match is weak. A clone size is listed for some rows: how often the clone was seen (once, few, many), or a class if it is expanded.

clone size	V gene	D gene	J gene	CDR3 DNA	CDR3 protein
NA	TRBV10-3	TRBD2	TRBJ2-3	TGTGCCATCAGTGAGCCCGTCACCCAGCAGACTAGCGGGACAGATACGCAGTATTTT	CAISEPVTQQTSGTDTQYF
NA	TRBV7-9	NA	TRBJ2-7	TGTGCCAGCAGCTTAGCTCGTACCTACGAGCAGTACTTC	CASSLARTYEQYF
NA	TRBV5-1	TRBD1	TRBJ1-4	TGCGCCAGCAGCTTTAGGACAGGGGGTGATAATGAAAAACTGTTTTTT	CASSFRTGGDNEKLFF
few	TRBV6-5	TRBD1	TRBJ2-7	TGTGCCAGCAGTTACTCGGGACAGGGGGGTTACGAGCAGTACTTC	CASSYSGQGGYEQYF
NA	TRBV4-3	TRBD2	TRBJ2-3	TGCGCCAGCAGCCAAGGTTACGGGACTAGCGGCACAGATACGCAGTATTTT	CASSQGYGTSGTDTQYF
once	TRBV7-2	TRBD2	TRBJ2-7	TGTGCCAGCAGCTTAGGGGGGACTAGCGGGAGCTACGAGCAGTACTTC	CASSLGGTSGSYEQYF
NA	TRBV28	NA	TRBJ1-5	TGTGCCAGTCACAGGGAAAGGGGTCAGCCCCAGCATTTT	CASHRERGQPQHF
NA	TRBV6-5	TRBD2	TRBJ2-3	TGTGCCAGCAGTTGGCTAGCGGGGGGGGCAACAGATACGCAGTATTTT	CASSWLAGGATDTQYF
NA	TRBV4-1	NA	TRBJ2-5	TGCGCCAGCAGCCGCACTCCCGGGAGAGAGACCCAGTACTTC	CASSRTPGRETQYF
NA	TRBV4-1	NA	TRBJ2-2	TGCGCCAGCAGCCATAGAGGGTCGCTCACCGGGGAGCTGTTTTTT	CASSHRGSLTGELFF
NA	TRBV28	TRBD1	TRBJ2-7	TGTGCCAGCGCCCCAGGGGGCCGGGAGCAGTACTTC	CASAPGGREQYF
NA	TRBV18	TRBD2	TRBJ2-3	TGTGCCAGCTCACCCGGACTAGCGGGAGCCGATACGCAGTATTTT	CASSPGLAGADTQYF
once	TRBV4-2	NA	TRBJ2-2	TGTGCCAGCAGCCAAGATTCCAGGGGCGCCGGGGAGCTGTTTTTT	CASSQDSRGAGELFF
few	TRBV5-1	NA	TRBJ1-2	TGCGCCAGCAGCCCCGACGGAGCTAACTATGGCTACACCTTC	CASSPDGANYGYTF
NA	TRBV5-1	NA	TRBJ2-7	TGCGCCAGCAGCCCCCGGGACACCGCCTACGAGCAGTACTTC	CASSPRDTAYEQYF
NA	TRBV14	TRBD1	TRBJ1-6	TGTGCCAGCAGCCTACCGGGACAGGGACATAATTCACCCCTCCACTTT	CASSLPGQGHNSPLHF
few	TRBV4-1	TRBD2	TRBJ2-5	TGCGCCAGCAGCCAAGGACTAGCGGACCAAGAGACCCAGTACTTC	CASSQGLADQETQYF
NA	TRBV4-2	NA	TRBJ1-2	TGTGCCAGCACATCAATACAGGGTGACGCCCTGGATGGCTACACCTTC	CASTSIQGDALDGYTF
NA	TRBV5-1	TRBD2	TRBJ2-3	TGCGCCAGCAGCTTGGAGGCGGGAGGGCCGGGGGATACGCAGTATTTT	CASSLEAGGPGDTQYF
NA	TRBV9	NA	TRBJ2-7	TGTGCCAGCAGCGTAGACACCCGGCTAGCTAGAAAGTACTTC	CASSVDTRLARKYF
NA	TRBV28	TRBD2	TRBJ2-5	TGTGCCAGCAGTTATAGCGGGAGGGAACGAGAGACCCAGTACTTC	CASSYSGRERETQYF
NA	TRBV3-1/TRBV3-2	TRBD1	TRBJ1-1	TGTGCCAGCAGCCATCTCGACAGGGGGCCGATGAACACTGAAGCTTTCTTT	CASSHLDRGPMNTEAFF
NA	TRBV19	NA	TRBJ1-1	TGTGCCAGTAGTATGTTCAGGGACACTGAAGCTTTCTTT	CASSMFRDTEAFF
NA	TRBV11-3	TRBD1	TRBJ2-5	TGTGCCAGCAGCTCCCGGACAGGGCCACTTGGGGAGACCCAGTACTTC	CASSSRTGPLGETQYF
NA	TRBV5-6	NA	TRBJ2-5	TGTGCCAGCAGCTTGGGGAGGACTGGGACCCAGTACTTC	CASSLGRTGTQYF
NA	TRBV7-2	NA	TRBJ2-6	TGTGCCAGCAGTTCCTTCAGCTCTGGGGCCAACGTCCTGACTTTC	CASSSFSSGANVLTF
NA	TRBV24-1	TRBD2	TRBJ2-7	TGTGCCACCAGTGACCGGACTAGCGGGAGCAACGAGCAGTACTTC	CATSDRTSGSNEQYF
NA	TRBV2	TRBD1	TRBJ2-5	TGTGCCAGCAGTAACGGACAGGGGCAAGAGACCCAGTACTTC	CASSNGQGQETQYF